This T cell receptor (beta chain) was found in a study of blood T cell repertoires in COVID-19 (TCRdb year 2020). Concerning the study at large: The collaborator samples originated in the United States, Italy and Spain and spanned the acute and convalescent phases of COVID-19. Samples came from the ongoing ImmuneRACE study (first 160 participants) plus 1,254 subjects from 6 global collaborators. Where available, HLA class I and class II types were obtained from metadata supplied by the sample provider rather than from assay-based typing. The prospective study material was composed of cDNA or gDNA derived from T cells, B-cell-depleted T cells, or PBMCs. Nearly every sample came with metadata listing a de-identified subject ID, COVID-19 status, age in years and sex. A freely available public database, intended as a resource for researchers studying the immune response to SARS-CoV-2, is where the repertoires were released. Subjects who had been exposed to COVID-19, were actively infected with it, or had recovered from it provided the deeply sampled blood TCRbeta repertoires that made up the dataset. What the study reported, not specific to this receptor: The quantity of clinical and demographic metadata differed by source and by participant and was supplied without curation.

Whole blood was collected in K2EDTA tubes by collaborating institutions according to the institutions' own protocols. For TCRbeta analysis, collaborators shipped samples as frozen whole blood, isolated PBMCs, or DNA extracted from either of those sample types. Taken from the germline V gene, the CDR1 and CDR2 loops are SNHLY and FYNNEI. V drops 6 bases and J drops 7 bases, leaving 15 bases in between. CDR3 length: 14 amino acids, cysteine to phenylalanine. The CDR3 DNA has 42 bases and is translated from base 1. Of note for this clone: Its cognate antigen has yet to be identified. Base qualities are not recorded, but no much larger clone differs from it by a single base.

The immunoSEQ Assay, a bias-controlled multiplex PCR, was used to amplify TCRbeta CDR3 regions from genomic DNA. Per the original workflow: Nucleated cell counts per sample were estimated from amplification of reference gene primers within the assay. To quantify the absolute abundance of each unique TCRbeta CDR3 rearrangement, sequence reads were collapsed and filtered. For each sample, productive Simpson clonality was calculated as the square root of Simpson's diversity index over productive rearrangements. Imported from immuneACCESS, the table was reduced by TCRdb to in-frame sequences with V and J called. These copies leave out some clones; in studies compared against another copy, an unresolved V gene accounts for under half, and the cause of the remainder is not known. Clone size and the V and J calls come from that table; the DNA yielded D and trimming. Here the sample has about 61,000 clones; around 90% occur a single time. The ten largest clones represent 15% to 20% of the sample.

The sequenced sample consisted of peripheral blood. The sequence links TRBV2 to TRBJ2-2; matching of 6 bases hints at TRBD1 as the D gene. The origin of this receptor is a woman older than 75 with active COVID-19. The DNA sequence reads TGTGCCAGCAGGATACAGGGATTTGGCGGGGAGCTGTTTTTT. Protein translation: CASRIQGFGGELFF.